Sequencing of this TCR beta chain was carried out in a study of low-dose radiotherapy and immunotherapy resistance in tumors. Study overall: Doses delivered to Cohort 2 were 1 Gy per fraction every two weeks, amounting to 13 Gy over 26 weeks. On cycle 1 day 1, patients started four cycles of oral aspirin 300 mg daily.

CDR3 length: 16 amino acids. CDR1 is MDHEN, CDR2 SYDVKM, per germline. V was pared by 7 bases and J by 5 bases, with 23 bases between. Time point defined: after trial treatment. The treatment denotes: LDRT plus nivolumab, ipilimumab, low-dose cyclophosphamide and aspirin (RACIN trial). Eligible patients bore advanced solid tumors devoid of tumor-infiltrating lymphocytes. First-strand cDNA relied on TRAV- and TRBV-specific primers spanning alpha and beta chains. TCRs were amplified for roughly 22 PCR cycles with a constant-region primer and V-primer adapter. In vitro transcription was used to amplify the isolated mRNA. MiXCR, run by TCRdb on the reads, gives a single entry per CDR3 protein. The data contain approximately 45,000 distinct CDR3 sequences, 20% to 25% of them singletons.

This sequence originates from a male donor with prostate cancer. Specimen: PBMCs, collected after low-dose radiotherapy plus immunotherapy. The chain carries TRBV28 and TRBJ2-5, with D possibly called TRBD1 or TRBD2 (5 bases each). The chain's CDR3 is CASTRGQRLVGETQYF. CDR3 in DNA: TGTGCCAGCACCCGGGGCCAGAGGCTTGTCGGGGAGACCCAGTACTTC.